This TCR beta chain comes out of a study of blood T cell repertoires in COVID-19. Study background: The cDNA or gDNA used as material had been derived from T cells, B-cell-depleted T cells, or PBMCs.

V was clipped by 4 bases and J by 0 bases, with 14 bases between them. Germline-derived CDR1 and CDR2 are SGDLS and YYNGEE. This CDR3 comprises 16 residues. Per the original data handling: Nucleated cell counts were estimated from reference gene primer amplification. Profiled with immunoSEQ multiplex PCR; TCRdb holds only in-frame clones, not every one. The V and J calls and clone size were taken over from that table, and D and trimming were inferred from the DNA. This sample carries 100,000 to 150,000 clones, about 74% of them seen once, and the ten largest clones take 4.5% to 6%. The rearrangement links TRBV9 to TRBJ1-3, with no clear D. The sample comprised peripheral blood. This clonotype originated in a man older than 75 with COVID-19, enrolled during active disease. The CDR3 nucleotides are TGTGCCAGCAGCCCACGCGGGCAGAACTCTGGAAACACCATATATTTT. This codes for CASSPRGQNSGNTIYF.